The rows below give T cell receptor beta chains drawn from one sample of a study of shared clonotypes between healthy human individuals. Here immunoSEQ multiplex PCR was the method, and the copy in TCRdb shows in-frame clones only, minus some. The sample records about 680,000 clones, around 90% being singletons. The sequencing input was naive CD8+ T cells sorted from blood. The receptor source for this set is a man between 25 and 39 years old in good health. The CDR3 runs from the conserved cysteine through the conserved F or W. The order of the fields is V gene, J gene, clone size, D gene, CDR3 protein, CDR3 DNA. D genes are given only for firm matches. The size entry is marked missing in some rows and otherwise reads once, few, many or a size class.

v_call: TRBV7-9; j_call: TRBJ1-1; clone_size: NA; d_call: NA; cdr3_aa: CASSLGFGGTKTEAFF; cdr3_nt: TGTGCCAGCAGCTTGGGATTTGGTGGGACTAAGACTGAAGCTTTCTTT
v_call: TRBV19; j_call: TRBJ2-6; clone_size: NA; d_call: NA; cdr3_aa: CASSMDLPYAVGDSGANVLTF; cdr3_nt: TGTGCCAGTAGTATGGACCTACCTTACGCGGTTGGAGACTCTGGGGCCAACGTCCTGACTTTC
v_call: TRBV28; j_call: TRBJ2-2; clone_size: NA; d_call: NA; cdr3_aa: CASSFRGNGELFF; cdr3_nt: TGTGCCAGCAGTTTTCGTGGTAACGGGGAGCTGTTTTTT
v_call: TRBV23-1; j_call: TRBJ2-1; clone_size: once; d_call: TRBD2; cdr3_aa: CASTRSGVSSYNEQFF; cdr3_nt: TGCGCCAGCACCCGTAGCGGGGTAAGCTCCTACAATGAGCAGTTCTTC
v_call: TRBV7-2; j_call: TRBJ2-7; clone_size: once; d_call: TRBD1; cdr3_aa: CASSKYPGQGGYEQYF; cdr3_nt: TGTGCCAGCAGCAAATATCCGGGACAGGGAGGCTACGAGCAGTACTTC
v_call: TRBV5-6; j_call: TRBJ1-1; clone_size: NA; d_call: TRBD1; cdr3_aa: CASSEPGTAGIKTEAFF; cdr3_nt: TGTGCCAGCAGTGAACCTGGGACAGCAGGGATCAAGACTGAAGCTTTCTTT
v_call: TRBV11-2; j_call: TRBJ2-7; clone_size: NA; d_call: TRBD2; cdr3_aa: CASSFGAGGSYEQYF; cdr3_nt: TGTGCCAGCAGCTTCGGGGCGGGAGGGTCCTACGAGCAGTACTTC
v_call: TRBV7-6; j_call: TRBJ1-1; clone_size: NA; d_call: NA; cdr3_aa: CASSLDSFGSSTEAFF; cdr3_nt: TGTGCCAGCAGCTTAGACAGTTTCGGGTCGTCTACTGAAGCTTTCTTT
v_call: TRBV19; j_call: TRBJ2-1; clone_size: NA; d_call: TRBD2; cdr3_aa: CASSIVTSGGEQFF; cdr3_nt: TGTGCCAGTAGTATTGTCACTAGCGGGGGTGAGCAGTTCTTC
v_call: TRBV28; j_call: TRBJ1-1; clone_size: NA; d_call: NA; cdr3_aa: CASSFGVRLDRNTEAFF; cdr3_nt: TGTGCCAGCAGTTTTGGGGTAAGGTTAGACCGAAACACTGAAGCTTTCTTT
v_call: TRBV14; j_call: TRBJ2-7; clone_size: NA; d_call: TRBD2; cdr3_aa: CASSPRRSGAYEQYF; cdr3_nt: TGTGCCAGCAGCCCCCGGAGGAGCGGGGCCTACGAGCAGTACTTC
v_call: TRBV7-6; j_call: TRBJ2-7; clone_size: NA; d_call: NA; cdr3_aa: CASSYLGDSSYEQYF; cdr3_nt: TGTGCCAGCAGCTATCTAGGGGATAGCTCCTACGAGCAGTACTTC
v_call: TRBV2; j_call: TRBJ1-2; clone_size: NA; d_call: TRBD1; cdr3_aa: CASSPGTGYTYGYTF; cdr3_nt: TGTGCCAGCAGCCCCGGGACAGGGTATACCTATGGCTACACCTTC
v_call: TRBV4-2; j_call: TRBJ2-1; clone_size: NA; d_call: NA; cdr3_aa: CASSQLPTWEQFF; cdr3_nt: TGTGCCAGCAGCCAACTACCTACCTGGGAGCAGTTCTTC
v_call: TRBV7-9; j_call: TRBJ2-1; clone_size: NA; d_call: TRBD1; cdr3_aa: CASIQGASPYNEQFF; cdr3_nt: TGTGCCAGCATACAGGGGGCAAGCCCCTACAATGAGCAGTTCTTC
v_call: TRBV5-1; j_call: TRBJ1-1; clone_size: NA; d_call: NA; cdr3_aa: CASSLDRNTEAFF; cdr3_nt: TGCGCCAGCAGCTTGGACCGGAACACTGAAGCTTTCTTT
v_call: TRBV27; j_call: TRBJ2-7; clone_size: NA; d_call: NA; cdr3_aa: CASSSPQGNGYEQYF; cdr3_nt: TGTGCCAGCAGTTCCCCACAGGGTAATGGCTACGAGCAGTACTTC
v_call: TRBV10-3; j_call: TRBJ1-2; clone_size: NA; d_call: TRBD1; cdr3_aa: CAISDWTGTRNGYGYTF; cdr3_nt: TGTGCCATCAGTGACTGGACAGGAACAAGAAATGGCTATGGCTACACCTTC
v_call: TRBV27; j_call: TRBJ2-2; clone_size: NA; d_call: NA; cdr3_aa: CASSSKLAYTNTGELFF; cdr3_nt: TGTGCCAGCAGTTCAAAACTAGCATACACGAACACCGGGGAGCTGTTTTTT
v_call: TRBV15; j_call: TRBJ2-2; clone_size: NA; d_call: TRBD2; cdr3_aa: CATRERTSPGELFF; cdr3_nt: TGTGCCACCAGAGAAAGGACTAGCCCCGGGGAGCTGTTTTTT
v_call: TRBV4-1; j_call: TRBJ2-7; clone_size: NA; d_call: TRBD2; cdr3_aa: CASSQWSGVSYEQYF; cdr3_nt: TGCGCCAGCAGCCAATGGAGCGGGGTCTCCTACGAGCAGTACTTC
v_call: TRBV11-2; j_call: TRBJ2-1; clone_size: NA; d_call: NA; cdr3_aa: CASSSATGLSYNEQFF; cdr3_nt: TGTGCCAGCAGCTCGGCGACAGGACTCTCCTACAATGAGCAGTTCTTC
v_call: TRBV23-1; j_call: TRBJ1-5; clone_size: NA; d_call: TRBD1; cdr3_aa: CASSQAKTGCQPQHF; cdr3_nt: TGCGCCAGCAGTCAAGCCAAGACAGGGTGTCAGCCCCAGCATTTT
v_call: TRBV10-3; j_call: TRBJ2-7; clone_size: many; d_call: NA; cdr3_aa: CAISEEAGFSYEQYF; cdr3_nt: TGTGCCATCAGTGAGGAGGCGGGTTTCTCTTACGAGCAGTACTTC
v_call: TRBV5-6; j_call: TRBJ1-2; clone_size: NA; d_call: NA; cdr3_aa: CASSSYRDYGYTF; cdr3_nt: TGTGCCAGCAGTAGCTACAGGGATTATGGCTACACCTTC